This is a list of T cell receptor beta chains from one sample in a study of breast tumors, draining lymph nodes, adjacent tissues. TCRdb called the multiplex PCR reads again in MiXCR, with one record for every CDR3 protein. The sample includes 160,000 or so distinct CDR3 sequences, about 33% of them seen just once. The sequenced sample consisted of axillary lymph node tissue. The receptors originated from a female donor with breast cancer. Some clones in this sample may be carry-over from other donors' samples. Each CDR3 is given with its conserved first and last residue. The D gene is left open where the match is weak. Size values are once, few and many counts, or a class for expanded clones, and some rows have none.

size: many; D: TRBD2; J: TRBJ2-3; V: TRBV14; DNA: TGTGCCAGCAGCCAAGGCCGAAGACTAGCGATAAATACGCAGTATTTT; CDR3: CASSQGRRLAINTQYF
size: once; D: .; J: TRBJ1-4; V: TRBV7-9; DNA: TGTGCCAGCAGCTCGTACACACTAGCGGGAGTCAAGAATGAAAAACTGTTTTTT; CDR3: CASSSYTLAGVKNEKLFF
size: many; D: TRBD2; J: TRBJ2-1; V: TRBV4-1; DNA: TGCGCCAGCAGCCAGACCAGTGGCGGGGGTTCCTACAATGAGCAGTTCTTC; CDR3: CASSQTSGGGSYNEQFF
size: many; D: .; J: TRBJ2-2; V: TRBV6-6; DNA: TGTGCCAGCAGTTTAGGAGGGGCAGGGGCCGGGGAGCTGTTTTTT; CDR3: CASSLGGAGAGELFF
size: many; D: TRBD2; J: TRBJ2-1; V: TRBV12-3/TRBV12-4; DNA: TGTGCCAGCAGGTCAGGACTAGCGGGAGTGGTCGGTGAGCAGTTCTTC; CDR3: CASRSGLAGVVGEQFF
size: many; D: TRBD2; J: TRBJ2-3; V: TRBV18; DNA: TGTGCCAGCTCACCCGGGACTAGTTTGCAAAATACGCAGTATTTT; CDR3: CASSPGTSLQNTQYF
size: .; D: .; J: TRBJ1-4; V: TRBV29-1; DNA: TGCAGCGTAGACCGAAATGAAAAACTGTTTTTT; CDR3: CSVDRNEKLFF
size: .; D: TRBD1; J: TRBJ2-1; V: TRBV24-1; DNA: TGTGCCACCAGTGACCCCGGGACAGGGTTGAATGAGCAGTTCTTC; CDR3: CATSDPGTGLNEQFF
size: .; D: TRBD2; J: TRBJ2-5; V: TRBV20-1; DNA: TGCAGGTTGGCGGGGGGTGAGACCCAGTACTTC; CDR3: CRLAGGETQYF
size: .; D: TRBD1; J: TRBJ2-1; V: TRBV12-3/TRBV12-4; DNA: TGTGCCGGCAGTTTATTCTCAGGGGGAGTCTACAATGAGCAGTTCTTC; CDR3: CAGSLFSGGVYNEQFF
size: .; D: .; J: TRBJ2-6; V: TRBV7-2; DNA: TGTGCCAGCAGCTCCCCAGGGGGACTAAGGATCGGGGATTACGTCCTGACTTTC; CDR3: CASSSPGGLRIGDYVLTF
size: many; D: .; J: TRBJ1-4; V: TRBV9; DNA: TGTGCCAGCAGCGTAGTGGGGGCGCGGGGTGAAAAACTGTTTTTT; CDR3: CASSVVGARGEKLFF
size: .; D: TRBD1; J: TRBJ1-5; V: TRBV20-1; DNA: TGCAGTGCTAGGGGTAGCGGGACAGGGGGCAATCAGCCCCAGCATTTT; CDR3: CSARGSGTGGNQPQHF
size: few; D: TRBD2; J: TRBJ2-3; V: TRBV18; DNA: TGTGCCAGCTCTCATCCTGGACTAGCGGGGGGCACAGATACGCAGTATTTT; CDR3: CASSHPGLAGGTDTQYF
size: .; D: .; J: TRBJ1-5; V: TRBV5-6; DNA: TGTGCCAGCAGCTTCAGGTCAGGACACCATAGCAATCAGCCCCAGCATTTT; CDR3: CASSFRSGHHSNQPQHF
size: many; D: .; J: TRBJ2-1; V: TRBV5-1; DNA: TGCGCCAGTTCTTCCCCATCTTTGAGTCAACTAACCCTGAATGAGCAGTTCTTC; CDR3: CASSSPSLSQLTLNEQFF
size: few; D: .; J: TRBJ2-4; V: TRBV19; DNA: TGTGCCAGTAGTATCAGGGAAAACATTCAGTACTTC; CDR3: CASSIRENIQYF
size: many; D: .; J: TRBJ2-2; V: TRBV3-1; DNA: TGTGCCAGCAGCCCAGTGAACGGGGGGAACACCGGGGAGCTGTTTTTT; CDR3: CASSPVNGGNTGELFF
size: many; D: TRBD2; J: TRBJ2-5; V: TRBV9; DNA: TGTGCCAGCAGCATCCGGGCGGGGGGAGGGGAGACCCAGTACTTC; CDR3: CASSIRAGGGETQYF
size: many; D: .; J: TRBJ2-1; V: TRBV6-5; DNA: TGTGCCAGCAGTCCGCGGACCACGTACAATGAGCAGTTCTTC; CDR3: CASSPRTTYNEQFF
size: many; D: TRBD2; J: TRBJ2-1; V: TRBV2; DNA: TGTGCCAGCAGTGAGTTCTGGACTAGCAACAATGAGCAGTTCTTC; CDR3: CASSEFWTSNNEQFF